This T cell receptor (beta chain) was retrieved from a study of cytomegalovirus exposure and HLA in healthy donors. Overall study results and limits: Some public TCRs appeared in many individuals, while most sequences were rare. Analysis was carried out at a later point, and it linked a missense DCLRE1C variant to TCR beta V- and J-gene trimming. One later analysis reportedly identified an Asian-associated ancestry cluster that showed fewer N-insertions than the roughly 700-donor mean.

J lost 2 bases, V lost 2 bases, and 4 bases had no gene match. The CDR3 is made up of 16 amino acids. CDR1 is SGHNT and CDR2 is YYREEE in the germline V gene (reference sequence). The PCR contained 60 Vbeta and 13 Jbeta primers. Per the original methods: In a later analysis, some 80 million unique TCR beta chains included roughly 11 million shared by two or more donors. Generated by immunoSEQ multiplex PCR, the TCRdb table keeps only in-frame clones and is missing some. The V and J calls and clone size come from that table; D and trimming were worked out from the DNA. The sample gives about 82,000 clones, about 78% of which show up once; more than 2.5% is in the top ten. On this clone itself: Its specificity is not known.

Sequences were obtained from PBMCs. The genes are TRBV5-4 and TRBJ2-3, with 11 positions matching TRBD2. The TCR originated in a man aged 50-60 years in good health and CMV-seronegative. CDR3: CASSFPGLAATDTQYF. In DNA, the CDR3 is TGTGCCAGCAGCTTCCCGGGACTAGCGGCCACAGATACGCAGTATTTT.